This entry describes one T cell receptor (beta chain). Its antigen is not identified. The data are from a study of OX40 agonist ivuxolimab in advanced cancers. Study as a whole: Participants averaged approximately 60 years of age (range roughly 23 to 80) and were less than 85% male.

Assay used: immunoSEQ multiplex PCR; TCRdb lists only in-frame clones, some missing. The table has 60,000 or so clones, approximately 86% seen once. Study-level results: Averaged across samples, CD8+ T cells carried more expanded clones than CD4+ did.

The germline V gene encodes CDR1 MNHNS and CDR2 SASEGT. Trimming shortened V by 6 bases and J by 7 bases, and 19 bases separated the two germline ends. The CDR3 extends over 14 amino acids. The clonotype comes from an adult with an advanced solid tumor such as melanoma, head and neck, liver or kidney cancer. This chain connects TRBV6-1 to TRBJ2-7, with D perhaps TRBD2 (5 bases). The sequences come from CD4+ or CD8+ T cells sorted from blood, collected in a trial of the OX40 agonist ivuxolimab. Here the CDR3 reads CASSATEGAAEQYF. CDR3 nucleotide sequence: TGTGCCAGCAGCGCTACTGAGGGCGCCGCGGAGCAGTACTTC.